This T cell receptor (beta chain) was obtained from a study of CD8+ T cells in alopecia areata. Study-level information: Treated patients received oral tofacitinib, 5 to 10 mg twice daily.

This clone was detected only a few times. Germline V gives CDR1 SNHLY, CDR2 FYNNEI. Trimming left V 10 bases short and J 5 bases short, with 17 bases between. This CDR3 has 14 amino acids. Treatment reported: oral pan-JAK inhibitor, 5-10 mg twice daily. It was cDNA, reverse transcribed from extracted RNA, that served as the sequencing template. This table comes from immunoSEQ multiplex PCR, and its TCRdb copy is limited to in-frame clones, with some not included. The table has some 180,000 clones, around 49% seen once; the top ten hold 10%. The source was CD8+ T cells sorted from blood, collected at approximately week 52, from a patient treated with tofacitinib. J is TRBJ1-4 and V is TRBV2; D call uncertain. The receptor was derived from a human donor with alopecia areata. This CDR3 reads CATISMTGNEKLFF. CDR3 nucleotide sequence: TGTGCCACCATCTCAATGACGGGGAATGAAAAACTGTTTTTT.